The 4 T cell receptor beta chains given below trace back to one sample, sequenced in a study of T cell changes during pregnancy in multiple sclerosis. Profiled with immunoSEQ multiplex PCR; TCRdb holds only in-frame clones, not every one. The sample shows roughly 40,000 clones, under 95% of them seen only once. The source was CD8+ T cells from peripheral blood mononuclear cells, collected in the first trimester of pregnancy. Receptors originate from a female donor with multiple sclerosis, enrolled in a pregnancy study.

V gene TRBV9 combines with J gene TRBJ2-1, with a weak D call TRBD1 (7 bases). The CDR3 loop spans 12 amino acids. The germline V and J ends were trimmed by 4 bases and 7 bases, with 9 bases remaining between them. CDR1 SGDLS and CDR2 YYNGEE come from the germline V gene. For the CDR3, the DNA is TGTGCCAGCAGCCCAGGGGGGAATGAGCAGTTCTTC. Amino acid sequence: CASSPGGNEQFF. The whole variable domain, filled in from reference TRBV9 and TRBJ2-1, reads DSGVTQTPKHLITATGQRVTLRCSPRSGDLSVYWYQQSLDQGLQFLIQYYNGEERAKGNILERFSAQQFPDLHSELNLSSLELGDSALYFCASSPGGNEQFFGPGTRLTVL.

The chain joins TRBV15 to TRBJ2-5; possible D gene TRBD1, 6 bases. The CDR3 contains 14 residues. The ends were cut back, 3 bases at V and 5 bases at J, with 13 bases in the middle. The germline V gene encodes CDR1 LNHNV and CDR2 YYDKDF (reference sequence). CDR3 nucleotides: TGTGCCACCAGCAGGAGGGGGTCGGGGGAGACCCAGTACTTC. Its protein product is CATSRRGSGETQYF.

J is TRBJ1-5 and V is TRBV11-2; D might be TRBD1 (6 bases). Trimming left V 9 bases short and J 4 bases short, with 19 bases between. Germline V gives CDR1 SGHAT, CDR2 FQNNGV. The CDR3 runs 15 residues. The CDR3 reads CARDSPKSNNQPQHF. DNA of the CDR3: TGTGCCAGGGACAGCCCGAAATCTAATAATCAGCCCCAGCATTTT.

The chain joins TRBV2 to TRBJ2-1; D possibly corresponds to TRBD2 (6 bases). Trimming removed 6 bases from V and 4 bases from J, with 16 bases in between. CDR1 is SNHLY and CDR2 is FYNNEI in the germline V gene. This CDR3 region has 15 residues. CDR3 sequence (DNA): TGTGCCAGCAGGCCTAGGGCTAGCGTATACAATGAGCAGTTCTTC. Translation: CASRPRASVYNEQFF.